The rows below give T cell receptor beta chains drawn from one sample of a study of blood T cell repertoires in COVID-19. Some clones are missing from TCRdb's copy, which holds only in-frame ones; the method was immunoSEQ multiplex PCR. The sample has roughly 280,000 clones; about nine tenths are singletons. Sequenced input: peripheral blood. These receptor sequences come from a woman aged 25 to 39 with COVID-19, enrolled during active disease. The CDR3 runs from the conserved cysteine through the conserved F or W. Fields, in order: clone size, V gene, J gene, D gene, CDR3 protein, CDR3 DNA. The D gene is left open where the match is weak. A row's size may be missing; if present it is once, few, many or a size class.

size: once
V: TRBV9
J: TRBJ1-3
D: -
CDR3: CASSSAGGSGNTIYF
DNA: TGTGCCAGCAGCTCAGCGGGGGGGTCTGGAAACACCATATATTTT

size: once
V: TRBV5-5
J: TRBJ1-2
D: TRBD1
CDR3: CASSSTTGPTSGYTF
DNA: TGTGCCAGCAGCTCAACGACAGGGCCCACTAGCGGCTACACCTTC

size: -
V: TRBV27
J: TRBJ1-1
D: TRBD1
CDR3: CASSLTGVGAEAFF
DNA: TGTGCCAGCAGCCTCACAGGGGTCGGAGCTGAAGCTTTCTTT

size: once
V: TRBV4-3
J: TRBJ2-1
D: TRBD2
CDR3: CASSHGLAEYNEQFF
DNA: TGCGCCAGCAGCCATGGACTAGCAGAGTACAATGAGCAGTTCTTC

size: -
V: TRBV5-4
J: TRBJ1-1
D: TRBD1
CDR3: CASSQDRVRTEAFF
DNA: TGTGCCAGCAGTCAAGACAGGGTACGGACTGAAGCTTTCTTT

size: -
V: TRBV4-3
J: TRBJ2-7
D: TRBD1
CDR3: CASSQDGDSTYEQYF
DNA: TGCGCCAGCAGCCAAGATGGGGACAGTACCTACGAGCAGTACTTC

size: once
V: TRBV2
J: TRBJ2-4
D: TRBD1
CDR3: CASKGQTLSKNIQYF
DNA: TGTGCCAGCAAGGGACAGACCCTTAGCAAAAACATTCAGTACTTC

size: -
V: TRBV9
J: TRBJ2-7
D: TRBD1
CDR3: CASSLTGVGDEQYF
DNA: TGTGCCAGCAGCTTAACAGGGGTGGGGGACGAGCAGTACTTC

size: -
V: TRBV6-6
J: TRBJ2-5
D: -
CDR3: CASKGGEYQETQYF
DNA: TGTGCCAGCAAGGGAGGAGAGTACCAAGAGACCCAGTACTTC

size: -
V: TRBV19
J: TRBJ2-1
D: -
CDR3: CASSTQGSYNEQFF
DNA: TGTGCCAGTAGTACCCAGGGTTCCTACAATGAGCAGTTCTTC

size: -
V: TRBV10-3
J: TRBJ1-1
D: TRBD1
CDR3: CAISPGTGAMTEAFF
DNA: TGTGCCATCAGTCCCGGGACAGGGGCAATGACTGAAGCTTTCTTT

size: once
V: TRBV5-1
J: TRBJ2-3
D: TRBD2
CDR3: CASSTGLAGGQDTQYF
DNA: TGCGCCAGCAGCACGGGACTAGCGGGAGGACAAGATACGCAGTATTTT

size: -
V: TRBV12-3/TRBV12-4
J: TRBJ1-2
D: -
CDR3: CASSLESRGYTF
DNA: TGTGCCAGCAGTTTGGAATCGAGGGGCTACACCTTC

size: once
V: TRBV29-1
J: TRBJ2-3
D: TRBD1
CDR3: CSVRTGSADTQYF
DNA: TGCAGCGTTCGGACAGGGAGCGCAGATACGCAGTATTTT

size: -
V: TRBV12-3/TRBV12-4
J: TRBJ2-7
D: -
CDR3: CASGTREYEQYF
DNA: TGTGCCAGCGGAACTAGAGAGTACGAGCAGTACTTC

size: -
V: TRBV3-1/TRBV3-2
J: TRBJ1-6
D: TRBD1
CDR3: CASSQGDSYNSPLHF
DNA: TGTGCCAGCAGCCAAGGGGACAGTTATAATTCACCCCTCCACTTT

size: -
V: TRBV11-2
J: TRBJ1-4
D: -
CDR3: CASSSGIRTHEKLFF
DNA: TGTGCCAGCAGCTCCGGGATCCGGACGCATGAAAAACTGTTTTTT

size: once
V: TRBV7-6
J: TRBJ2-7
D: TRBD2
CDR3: CASSLAIASGSYEQYF
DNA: TGTGCCAGCAGCTTAGCGATAGCTAGCGGGAGTTACGAGCAGTACTTC

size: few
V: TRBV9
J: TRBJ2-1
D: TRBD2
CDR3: CASSVRREPGNEQFF
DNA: TGTGCCAGCAGCGTAAGGCGGGAGCCGGGGAATGAGCAGTTCTTC

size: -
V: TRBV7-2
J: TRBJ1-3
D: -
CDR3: CASSLGGFGNTIYF
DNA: TGTGCCAGCAGCTTGGGAGGGTTTGGAAACACCATATATTTT

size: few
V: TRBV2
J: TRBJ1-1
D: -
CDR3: CASSELEDTEAFF
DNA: TGTGCCAGCAGTGAATTGGAGGACACTGAAGCTTTCTTT

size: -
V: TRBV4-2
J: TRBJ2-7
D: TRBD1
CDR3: CASSQEGGQGYEQYF
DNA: TGTGCCAGCAGCCAAGAAGGGGGACAGGGGTACGAGCAGTACTTC

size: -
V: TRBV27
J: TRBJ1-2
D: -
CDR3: CASSRSPEGRSGYTF
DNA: TGTGCCAGCAGTCGCTCCCCAGAGGGTCGGAGTGGCTACACCTTC

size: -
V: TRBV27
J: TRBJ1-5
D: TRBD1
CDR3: CASRPGQINQPQHF
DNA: TGTGCCAGCAGACCGGGACAGATTAATCAGCCCCAGCATTTT

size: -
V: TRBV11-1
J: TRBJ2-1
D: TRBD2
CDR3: CASTSHRSGVYNEQFF
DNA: TGTGCCAGCACCTCCCACCGGAGCGGGGTATACAATGAGCAGTTCTTC

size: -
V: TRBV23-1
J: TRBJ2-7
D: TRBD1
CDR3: CASSHSDREPPYEQYF
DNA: TGCGCCAGCAGTCACTCCGACAGGGAACCCCCCTACGAGCAGTACTTC

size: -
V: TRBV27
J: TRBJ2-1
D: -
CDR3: CASSFGSSYNEQFF
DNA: TGTGCCAGCAGTTTTGGTAGCTCCTACAATGAGCAGTTCTTC

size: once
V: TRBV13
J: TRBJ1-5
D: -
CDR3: CASSLAGPHQPQHF
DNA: TGTGCCAGCAGCTTAGCAGGCCCTCATCAGCCCCAGCATTTT

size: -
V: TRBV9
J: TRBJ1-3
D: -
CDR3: CASSGGAGFIGNTIYF
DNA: TGTGCCAGCAGCGGTGGGGCAGGATTTATTGGAAACACCATATATTTT

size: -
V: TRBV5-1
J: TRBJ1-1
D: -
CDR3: CASSGGSLTEAFF
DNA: TGCGCCAGCAGCGGGGGGTCCCTCACTGAAGCTTTCTTT

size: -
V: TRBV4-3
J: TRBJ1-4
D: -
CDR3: CASSQDWQSTNEKLFF
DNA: TGCGCCAGCAGCCAAGATTGGCAGTCAACTAATGAAAAACTGTTTTTT

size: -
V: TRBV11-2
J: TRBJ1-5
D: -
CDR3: CASSPRANSNQPQHF
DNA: TGTGCCAGCAGCCCGCGGGCCAATAGCAATCAGCCCCAGCATTTT

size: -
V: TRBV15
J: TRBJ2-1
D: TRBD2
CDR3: CATSRAGDFGLAGGNEQFF
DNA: TGTGCCACCAGCAGAGCAGGGGACTTTGGACTAGCGGGAGGCAATGAGCAGTTCTTC

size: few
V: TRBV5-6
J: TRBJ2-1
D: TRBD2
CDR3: CASSLATSDRGEQFF
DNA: TGTGCCAGCAGCTTGGCCACTAGCGACCGGGGTGAGCAGTTCTTC

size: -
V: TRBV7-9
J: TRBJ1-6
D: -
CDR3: CASSLGRGNSPLHF
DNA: TGTGCCAGCAGCTTAGGAAGAGGCAATTCACCCCTCCACTTT

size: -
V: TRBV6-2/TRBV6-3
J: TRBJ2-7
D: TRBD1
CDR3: CASSYPTGFNTSYEQYF
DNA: TGTGCCAGCAGTTATCCGACAGGGTTCAATACTTCCTACGAGCAGTACTTC

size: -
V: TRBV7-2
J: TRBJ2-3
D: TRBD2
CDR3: CASSFMSSGSTDTQYF
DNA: TGTGCCAGCAGCTTCATGTCTAGCGGGAGCACAGATACGCAGTATTTT

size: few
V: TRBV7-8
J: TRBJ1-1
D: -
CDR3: CASSFSRGWTEAFF
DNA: TGTGCCAGCAGCTTCAGTAGAGGGTGGACTGAAGCTTTCTTT

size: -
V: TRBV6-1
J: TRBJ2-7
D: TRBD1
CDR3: CASSEVMGTAYEQYF
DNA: TGTGCCAGCAGTGAGGTTATGGGGACAGCCTACGAGCAGTACTTC

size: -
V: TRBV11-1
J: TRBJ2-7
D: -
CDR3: CASLSLVTGESEQYF
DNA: TGTGCCAGTCTCTCTTTGGTGACGGGGGAAAGCGAGCAGTACTTC

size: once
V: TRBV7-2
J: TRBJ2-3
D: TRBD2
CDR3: CASSLVPGTSGSPDTQYF
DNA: TGTGCCAGCAGCTTAGTCCCCGGAACTAGCGGGAGCCCAGATACGCAGTATTTT

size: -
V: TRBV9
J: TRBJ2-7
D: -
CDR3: CASSVKAGSYEQYF
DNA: TGTGCCAGCAGCGTAAAGGCAGGGTCCTACGAGCAGTACTTC

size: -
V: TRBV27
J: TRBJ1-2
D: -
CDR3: CASRPREGIDGYTF
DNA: TGTGCCAGCAGGCCCAGGGAGGGGATCGATGGCTACACCTTC

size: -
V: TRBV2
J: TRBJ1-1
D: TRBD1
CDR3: CATGQGSRTEAFF
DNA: TGTGCCACCGGACAGGGGAGTAGGACTGAAGCTTTCTTT

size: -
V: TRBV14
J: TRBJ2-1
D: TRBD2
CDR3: CASSQGLAGVHEQFF
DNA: TGTGCCAGCAGCCAAGGACTAGCGGGAGTACATGAGCAGTTCTTC

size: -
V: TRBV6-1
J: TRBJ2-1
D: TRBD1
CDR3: CASSDPNRGSYNEQFF
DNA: TGTGCCAGCAGTGATCCCAACAGGGGCTCTTACAATGAGCAGTTCTTC

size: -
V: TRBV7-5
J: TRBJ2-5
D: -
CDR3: CVRSTNGETQYF
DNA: TGTGTCAGAAGCACTAACGGGGAGACCCAGTACTTC

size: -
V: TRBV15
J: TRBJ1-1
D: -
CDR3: CATPPEVEAFF
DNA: TGTGCCACCCCCCCTGAGGTCGAAGCTTTCTTT